Listed below are T cell receptor beta chains from one sample, sequenced in a study of shared clonotypes between healthy human individuals. The data were produced by immunoSEQ multiplex PCR, yet TCRdb's version contains in-frame clones alone and is incomplete. Of some 580,000 clones in the sample, roughly 98% were seen once. Sequences were obtained from naive CD8+ T cells sorted from blood. All receptors derive from a man aged 30-40 years in good health. Each CDR3 is given with its conserved first and last residue. The order of the fields is clone size, D gene, V gene, J gene, CDR3 DNA, CDR3 protein. D genes are given only for firm matches. Size is omitted from some rows. Given values are once, few, many or a class for expanded clones.

abundance: -
d_gene: -
v_gene: TRBV15
j_gene: TRBJ2-1
CDR3nt: TGTGCCACCAGCAGCCTTGGGTGGGCCTCCTACAATGAGCAGTTCTTC
CDR3aa: CATSSLGWASYNEQFF

abundance: -
d_gene: -
v_gene: TRBV29-1
j_gene: TRBJ2-2
CDR3nt: TGCAGCGTTGAATGGCGACAGTATACCGGGGAGCTGTTTTTT
CDR3aa: CSVEWRQYTGELFF

abundance: -
d_gene: TRBD1
v_gene: TRBV10-3
j_gene: TRBJ2-7
CDR3nt: TGTGCCACCGATACAGGGGGCGAGGCAAACGAGCAGTACTTC
CDR3aa: CATDTGGEANEQYF

abundance: -
d_gene: -
v_gene: TRBV9
j_gene: TRBJ1-1
CDR3nt: TGTGCCAGCAGCCGACTGAGGGGGAACACTGAAGCTTTCTTT
CDR3aa: CASSRLRGNTEAFF

abundance: -
d_gene: TRBD1
v_gene: TRBV5-4
j_gene: TRBJ2-7
CDR3nt: TGTGCCAGCAGCTTGGATGGACAGGGGGGTCCGCAGTACTTC
CDR3aa: CASSLDGQGGPQYF

abundance: -
d_gene: -
v_gene: TRBV7-2
j_gene: TRBJ2-7
CDR3nt: TGTGCCAGCAGCTTAGGGGGAGGAAGGATCGCCGAGCAGTACTTC
CDR3aa: CASSLGGGRIAEQYF

abundance: -
d_gene: -
v_gene: TRBV4-3
j_gene: TRBJ2-7
CDR3nt: TGCGCCAGCAGCCAAGATAAGGGGTTTTACGAGCAGTACTTC
CDR3aa: CASSQDKGFYEQYF

abundance: -
d_gene: TRBD1
v_gene: TRBV7-8
j_gene: TRBJ2-7
CDR3nt: TGTGCCAGCAGCTCTCTCGGACAGGGCTCCTACGAGCAGTACTTC
CDR3aa: CASSSLGQGSYEQYF

abundance: -
d_gene: TRBD1
v_gene: TRBV28
j_gene: TRBJ1-5
CDR3nt: TGTGCCAGCAAAACAACAGGGGCTCAGCCCCAGCATTTT
CDR3aa: CASKTTGAQPQHF

abundance: once
d_gene: -
v_gene: TRBV9
j_gene: TRBJ1-4
CDR3nt: TGTGCCAGCAGCGTAGGTGGGCAGGGGATCGAAAAACTGTTTTTT
CDR3aa: CASSVGGQGIEKLFF

abundance: -
d_gene: -
v_gene: TRBV11-2
j_gene: TRBJ2-3
CDR3nt: TGTGCCAGCAGCACAGGGACATACACAGATACGCAGTATTTT
CDR3aa: CASSTGTYTDTQYF

abundance: -
d_gene: -
v_gene: TRBV14
j_gene: TRBJ2-5
CDR3nt: TGTGCCAGCTCATCGGTGTTACAAGAGACCCAGTACTTC
CDR3aa: CASSSVLQETQYF

abundance: -
d_gene: -
v_gene: TRBV28
j_gene: TRBJ2-3
CDR3nt: TGTGCCAGCAGTTTAGGGGCGTTTAGCACAGATACGCAGTATTTT
CDR3aa: CASSLGAFSTDTQYF

abundance: -
d_gene: TRBD1
v_gene: TRBV7-3
j_gene: TRBJ2-7
CDR3nt: TGTGCCAGCAGCCCCTCGGACAGGCGCTACGAGCAGTACTTC
CDR3aa: CASSPSDRRYEQYF

abundance: -
d_gene: -
v_gene: TRBV9
j_gene: TRBJ1-2
CDR3nt: TGTGCCAGCAGCGGGCCTGTCTACACCTTC
CDR3aa: CASSGPVYTF

abundance: -
d_gene: -
v_gene: TRBV25-1
j_gene: TRBJ2-1
CDR3nt: TGTGCCAGCAGTGAGGACTCGCGAGGGGAGCAGTTCTTC
CDR3aa: CASSEDSRGEQFF

abundance: -
d_gene: TRBD2
v_gene: TRBV18
j_gene: TRBJ2-7
CDR3nt: TGTGCCAGCTCAGTTGGGACTAACTACGAGCAGTACTTC
CDR3aa: CASSVGTNYEQYF

abundance: -
d_gene: -
v_gene: TRBV29-1
j_gene: TRBJ1-1
CDR3nt: TGCAGCGCCGGAGTTGCCAACACTGAAGCTTTCTTT
CDR3aa: CSAGVANTEAFF

abundance: once
d_gene: -
v_gene: TRBV6-6
j_gene: TRBJ2-3
CDR3nt: TGTGCCAGCAGAGGGGCTTCTAGCACAGATACGCAGTATTTT
CDR3aa: CASRGASSTDTQYF

abundance: -
d_gene: -
v_gene: TRBV7-2
j_gene: TRBJ1-3
CDR3nt: TGTGCCAGCAGCCGGACAGTATTCACCGGAAACACCATATATTTT
CDR3aa: CASSRTVFTGNTIYF

abundance: -
d_gene: -
v_gene: TRBV10-2
j_gene: TRBJ2-7
CDR3nt: TGCGCCAGCAGTGAGGGCTACGAGCAGTACTTC
CDR3aa: CASSEGYEQYF

abundance: -
d_gene: -
v_gene: TRBV6-5
j_gene: TRBJ1-5
CDR3nt: TGTGCCAGCAGTTATTCACGGAGCAATCAGCCCCAGCATTTT
CDR3aa: CASSYSRSNQPQHF

abundance: -
d_gene: -
v_gene: TRBV27
j_gene: TRBJ1-2
CDR3nt: TGTGCCAGCAGTTCGACCAGTCTTTATGGCTACACCTTC
CDR3aa: CASSSTSLYGYTF

abundance: -
d_gene: -
v_gene: TRBV28
j_gene: TRBJ2-1
CDR3nt: TGTGCCAGCAGTCCCCAGGACGGCCTCGAGCGGGACATAAGTGAGCAGTTCTTC
CDR3aa: CASSPQDGLERDISEQFF

abundance: -
d_gene: TRBD1
v_gene: TRBV27
j_gene: TRBJ2-7
CDR3nt: TGTGCCAGCAGTTGGGGACAGGGGTACTCCTACGAGCAGTACTTC
CDR3aa: CASSWGQGYSYEQYF

abundance: -
d_gene: -
v_gene: TRBV4-3
j_gene: TRBJ2-2
CDR3nt: TGCGCCAGCAGCCAAGGGCCCCCGGCGAACACCGGGGAGCTGTTTTTT
CDR3aa: CASSQGPPANTGELFF

abundance: -
d_gene: -
v_gene: TRBV6-5
j_gene: TRBJ2-1
CDR3nt: TGTGCCAGCAGTTACTCGATCCTCAGCGGCGAAGAGCAGTTCTTC
CDR3aa: CASSYSILSGEEQFF

abundance: -
d_gene: -
v_gene: TRBV15
j_gene: TRBJ2-2
CDR3nt: TGTGCCACCAGCAGAGAGAGGGGCACCGGGGAGCTGTTTTTT
CDR3aa: CATSRERGTGELFF

abundance: -
d_gene: -
v_gene: TRBV13
j_gene: TRBJ2-1
CDR3nt: TGTGCCAGCAGCTTGGGCTCCGGTCTGGATGAGCAGTTCTTC
CDR3aa: CASSLGSGLDEQFF

abundance: once
d_gene: -
v_gene: TRBV9
j_gene: TRBJ2-5
CDR3nt: TGTGCCAGCAGCGGGGAAGCGAGGTCGGAGACCCAGTACTTC
CDR3aa: CASSGEARSETQYF

abundance: -
d_gene: TRBD2
v_gene: TRBV7-2
j_gene: TRBJ2-3
CDR3nt: TGTGCCAGCAGCTTAGAGCTAGCGGGAGCTAACACAGATACGCAGTATTTT
CDR3aa: CASSLELAGANTDTQYF

abundance: -
d_gene: -
v_gene: TRBV14
j_gene: TRBJ2-3
CDR3nt: TGTGCCAGCAGCCCCACGGGATCTACCCTCACAGATACGCAGTATTTT
CDR3aa: CASSPTGSTLTDTQYF

abundance: -
d_gene: -
v_gene: TRBV29-1
j_gene: TRBJ2-1
CDR3nt: TGCAGCGTTGATCGCTATGAGCAGTTCTTC
CDR3aa: CSVDRYEQFF